This T cell receptor (beta chain) came from a study of cytomegalovirus exposure and HLA in healthy donors. General study results and limits: The study labeled under 200 TCR beta chains cytomegalovirus-associated. For most TCR beta V segments, an earlier analysis put the productive rate at about 90% or about 30% of the time. It was shown in a later analysis that HLA-associated TCR beta chains were more clonally expanded than other, equally common chains.

Per the germline V gene, CDR1 is GTSNPN and CDR2 is SVGIG (reference sequence). The CDR3 has 12 residues. V gave up 1 base and J gave up 3 bases, with 6 bases separating them. In this sample, this clone turned up once. Its antigen is unidentified. In the PCR, 60 Vbeta and 13 Jbeta primers were used. Libraries were prepared by immunoSEQ multiplex PCR; TCRdb keeps only in-frame clonotypes and omits some of them. The sample includes tens of thousands of clones, 75% of them seen just once. The specimen was PBMCs. The clonotype originates from a man aged 35-49 years in good health and CMV-seronegative. This chain joins TRBV30 and TRBJ1-1; D remains ambiguous. The CDR3 DNA follows: TGTGCCTGGAGTGCTCAGTACACTGAAGCTTTCTTT. Protein product: CAWSAQYTEAFF.